Described below is a single TCR beta chain sequence and its context. The antigen remains undetermined. The data were obtained in a study of blood T cell dynamics during melanoma immunotherapy. Study overall: First-line therapy was either pembrolizumab or nivolumab with ipilimumab for metastatic melanoma. Study-wide results and limits: Clones driving repertoire changes may be melanoma-specific or general immune activation. At W3, later disease-control patients showed bifurcated PBMC repertoire changes, unlike progressors.

This sample's time point: week 3, after first cycle of checkpoint inhibitor. Disease control meant complete response, partial response or stable disease at 12 weeks. Sequencing used immunoSEQ multiplex PCR; TCRdb keeps in-frame clones, though not all of them. Of 25,000 to 35,000 clones listed, over 70% were seen once; the top ten hold approximately 10%. Trimming pared 2 bases from V and 5 bases from J, leaving 16 bases between. The CDR3 is 16 residues long. Germline V gene sequence: CDR1 SGHRS, CDR2 YFSETQ. The sample consisted of blood, taken from a patient treated with checkpoint blockade. The chain combines TRBV5-1 with TRBJ2-2; a weak D match, TRBD2 (5 bases). This clonotype was sampled from a human donor with melanoma. The CDR3 region has the DNA TGCGCCAGCAGCTTTAAGGGTTTTTCGGGGACCGGGGAGCTGTTTTTT. This gives the protein CASSFKGFSGTGELFF.